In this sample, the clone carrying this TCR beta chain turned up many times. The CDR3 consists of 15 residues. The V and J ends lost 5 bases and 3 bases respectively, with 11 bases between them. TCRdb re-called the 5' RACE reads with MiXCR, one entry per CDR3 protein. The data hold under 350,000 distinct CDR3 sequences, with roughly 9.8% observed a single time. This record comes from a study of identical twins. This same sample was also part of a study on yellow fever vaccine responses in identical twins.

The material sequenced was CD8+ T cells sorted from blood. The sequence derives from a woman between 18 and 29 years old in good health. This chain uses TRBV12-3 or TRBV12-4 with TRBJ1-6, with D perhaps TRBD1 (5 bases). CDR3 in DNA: TGTGCCAGCAGTGACAGTCCTAACTATAATTCACCCCTCCACTTT. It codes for CASSDSPNYNSPLHF.